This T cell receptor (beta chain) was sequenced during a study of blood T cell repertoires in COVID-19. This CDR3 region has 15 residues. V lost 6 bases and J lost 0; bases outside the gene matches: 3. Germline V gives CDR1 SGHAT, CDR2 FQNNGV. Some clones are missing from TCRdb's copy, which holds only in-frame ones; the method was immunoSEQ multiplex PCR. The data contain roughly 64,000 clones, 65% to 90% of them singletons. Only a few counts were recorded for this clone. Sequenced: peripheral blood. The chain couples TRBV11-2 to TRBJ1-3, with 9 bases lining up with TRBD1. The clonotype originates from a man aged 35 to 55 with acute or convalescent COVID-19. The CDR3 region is CASSRTGVSGNTIYF. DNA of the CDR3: TGTGCCAGCAGTCGGACAGGGGTCTCTGGAAACACCATATATTTT.